Listed below are T cell receptor beta chains from one sample, sequenced in a study of beta chain features in type 1 diabetes. The protocol was immunoSEQ multiplex PCR, while the TCRdb copy is restricted to in-frame clones and leaves out a portion. The sample records a few hundred thousand clones, around an eighth being singletons. The sequencing input was naive CD4+ T cells from blood. Receptors were obtained from a man aged 18 to 30 in good health. CDR3s include the opening cysteine and the closing phenylalanine or tryptophan. D genes are given only for firm matches. The listing skips clone size in some rows; elsewhere it reads once, few, many or a size class.

CDR3 DNA,CDR3 protein,clone size,J gene,V gene,D gene
TGTGCCAGCAGTTACACAGGCGGGGGGGCCGGGGAGACCCAGTACTTC,CASSYTGGGAGETQYF,-,TRBJ2-5,TRBV6-6,TRBD2
TGTGCCAGCAGCTTAGATACCAAAAACATTCAGTACTTC,CASSLDTKNIQYF,-,TRBJ2-4,TRBV7-2,-
TGTGCCAGCAAGGTTGACGGGAGGGGCTACGAGCAGTACTTC,CASKVDGRGYEQYF,-,TRBJ2-7,TRBV25-1,TRBD2
TGTGCCATCAGTAACAGGGGATTGGGGAATCAGCCCCAGCATTTT,CAISNRGLGNQPQHF,few,TRBJ1-5,TRBV10-3,TRBD1
TGTGCCAGCAGCCTAGACAGGAACAATGAGCAGTTCTTC,CASSLDRNNEQFF,-,TRBJ2-1,TRBV7-3,-
TGTGCCAGCAGCTTGGGGGGGGAGCAGTTCTTC,CASSLGGEQFF,few,TRBJ2-1,TRBV7-8,TRBD2
TGTGCCAGCAGCTTAGCGGTGAGCGGGGGAGGGCTCTACGAGCAGTACTTC,CASSLAVSGGGLYEQYF,few,TRBJ2-7,TRBV7-2,TRBD2
TGCAGCGTGGGACATCCGGGACAGGGAGGGACCGGGGAGCTGTTTTTT,CSVGHPGQGGTGELFF,-,TRBJ2-2,TRBV29-1,TRBD1
TGTGCCAGTAGTATCCAGTTTCCCTACGAGCAGTACTTC,CASSIQFPYEQYF,-,TRBJ2-7,TRBV19,-
TGTGCCAGCAGTTACTCGTTCAGTACTGAAGCTTTCTTT,CASSYSFSTEAFF,few,TRBJ1-1,TRBV6-5,-
TGTGCCAGCAGCTTCCTGACAGGCGCGGGCTATGGCTACACCTTC,CASSFLTGAGYGYTF,-,TRBJ1-2,TRBV7-9,-
TGCGCCAGCAGCCAAGCCACCAGACGGGACAGTAAAGAGACCCAGTACTTC,CASSQATRRDSKETQYF,-,TRBJ2-5,TRBV4-1,TRBD1
TGTGCCAGCTCACCCGAGAACTATAATCAGCCCCAGCATTTT,CASSPENYNQPQHF,few,TRBJ1-5,TRBV18,-
TGCAGCGGAGCGGGACTAGCGGGATACAATGAGCAGTTCTTC,CSGAGLAGYNEQFF,many,TRBJ2-1,TRBV29-1,TRBD2